The 21 T cell receptor beta chains below were found in one sample sequenced in a study of PD-1 blockade in mismatch repair-deficient tumors. The method was immunoSEQ multiplex PCR; TCRdb's version includes in-frame clones alone and lacks a portion of them. This sample has some 51,000 clones, with about 85% found just once. The sequencing here drew on peripheral blood, taken roughly 21 weeks after starting pembrolizumab. The receptors come from an adult with mismatch repair-deficient cancer.

The V and J genes are TRBV30 and TRBJ1-4, with 7 bases matching TRBD1. The CDR3 extends over 15 amino acids. Trimming at V came to 0 bases and at J to 4 bases, leaving 5 bases not matched to a gene. Germline values: CDR1 GTSNPN, CDR2 SVGIG (reference sequence). CDR3 coding DNA: TGTGCCTGGAGTGTACAGGGACAGCGTAATGAAAAACTGTTTTTT. It is translated as CAWSVQGQRNEKLFF. Full variable domain (missing parts from reference TRBV30 and TRBJ1-4): SQTIHQWPATLVQPVGSPLSLECTVEGTSNPNLYWYRQAAGRGLQLLFYSVGIGQISSEVPQNLSASRPQDRQFILSSKKLLLSDSGFYLCAWSVQGQRNEKLFFGSGTQLSVL.

The gene calls are TRBV19 and TRBJ1-1; 7 nucleotides line up with TRBD1. The CDR3 totals 15 residues. V gave up 5 bases and J gave up 3 bases; unmatched junction bases: 9. Germline V gene lookup returns CDR1 LNHDA and CDR2 SQIVND (reference sequence). The CDR3, as DNA: TGTGCCAGTAGTCCAAGACAGGGTAGGGACACTGAAGCTTTCTTT. As protein: CASSPRQGRDTEAFF.

This chain uses TRBV18 with TRBJ2-7; tentative D call: TRBD1 (5 bases). This CDR3 has 14 residues. Germline-derived CDR1 and CDR2 are KGHSH and LQKENI. V lost 3 bases and J lost 5, with 14 bases in between. CDR3 coding DNA: TGTGCCAGCTCACCTCCGCAGGGCCCTAACGAGCAGTACTTC. Translating gives CASSPPQGPNEQYF. Using reference TRBV18 and TRBJ2-7 for the parts outside the CDR3, the full variable domain is NAGVMQNPRHLVRRRGQEARLRCSPMKGHSHVYWYRQLPEEGLKFMVYLQKENIIDESGMPKERFSAEFPKEGPSILRIQQVVRGDSAAYFCASSPPQGPNEQYFGPGTRLTVT.

The V call is TRBV7-2, the J call TRBJ2-1; TRBD2 aligns across 9 bases. Germline V gene data show CDR1 as SGHTA and CDR2 as FQGNSA. V shed 5 bases and J 7 bases; nucleotides not matched to a gene: 9. The CDR3 length is 15 residues. This CDR3 is CASSLGTSLENEQFF. DNA of the CDR3: TGTGCCAGCAGCCTCGGGACTAGCTTAGAGAATGAGCAGTTCTTC.

This chain links TRBV2 with TRBJ1-1; 7 bases map to TRBD1. The CDR3 extends over 13 amino acids. The germline CDR1 and CDR2 sequences are SNHLY and FYNNEI. V lost 10 bases and J lost 0; bases outside the gene matches: 5. The CDR3 region has the DNA TGTGCCATCGAGGACAGGTTGAACACTGAAGCTTTCTTT. Protein sequence: CAIEDRLNTEAFF.

This chain uses TRBV10-3 with TRBJ2-7; D assignment may be TRBD1 or TRBD2 (5 bases each). Trimming stripped 3 bases from V and 4 bases from J, with 13 bases between. The CDR3 consists of 14 residues. Germline V lookup: CDR1 ENHRY, CDR2 SYGVKD. CDR3: CAISDSMGEYEQYF. The CDR3 DNA reads as TGTGCCATCAGTGATAGTATGGGGGAGTACGAGCAGTACTTC.

This chain connects TRBV18 to TRBJ2-1; 14 bases match TRBD2. From germline, CDR1 is KGHSH and CDR2 LQKENI. V gave up 6 bases and J gave up 9 bases; unmatched junction bases: 10. The CDR3 extends over 16 amino acids. The DNA for the CDR3 is TGTGCCAGCTCCCCCGGACTAGCGGGAGGCCAGGGTGAGCAGTTCTTC. Its translation is CASSPGLAGGQGEQFF.

The chain employs TRBV5-1 and TRBJ2-2, with a tentative D call TRBD2 (5 bases). Germline V CDR1 and CDR2: SGHRS, YFSETQ. V shed 3 bases and J shed 1 base, with 13 bases lying between them. The CDR3 is 16 amino acids. This CDR3 reads CASSYRGTQNTGELFF. The CDR3, as DNA: TGCGCCAGCAGCTACCGGGGAACCCAGAACACCGGGGAGCTGTTTTTT.

This chain joins TRBV7-9 and TRBJ2-3; a weak D match, TRBD2 (6 bases). The CDR3 runs 16 residues. Trimming cost V 1 base and J 3 bases, with 14 bases left between them. Germline V gene data show CDR1 as SEHNR and CDR2 as FQNEAQ (reference sequence). The CDR3 bases are TGTGCCAGCAGCTTAGGGGCGCGGGGTCCAACAGATACGCAGTATTTT. It encodes CASSLGARGPTDTQYF.

This clone has a single count. The J gene is TRBJ2-1, the V gene TRBV7-9; 9 bases fit TRBD2. After removal of 3 bases from V and 8 bases from J, the junction contained 8 bases not matched to a gene. Germline V gene sequence: CDR1 SEHNR, CDR2 FQNEAQ (reference sequence). The CDR3 consists of 15 residues. The CDR3 protein is CASSLFAGGFDEQFF. In DNA, the CDR3 is TGTGCCAGCAGCTTGTTCGCGGGAGGGTTTGATGAGCAGTTCTTC.

This clone was found once. The gene calls are TRBV29-1 and TRBJ2-2; the D gene could be TRBD1 or TRBD2 (5 bases each). Looked up from germline, CDR1 is SQVTM and CDR2 is ANQGSEA. The CDR3 spans 13 residues. Trimming shortened V by 8 bases and J by 0 bases, and 10 bases separated the two germline ends. The CDR3 bases are TGCAGCTTAGGGGAGTCGAACACCGGGGAGCTGTTTTTT. Translated: CSLGESNTGELFF.

Only a few counts were recorded for this clone. The rearrangement joins TRBV2 to TRBJ2-1; maybe TRBD1 (5 bases). This CDR3 has 13 residues. Per the germline V gene, CDR1 is SNHLY and CDR2 is FYNNEI. Trimming shortened V by 4 bases and J by 4 bases, and 8 bases separated the two germline ends. CDR3 sequence (DNA): TGTGCCAGCAGTGGGAGACAGTACAATGAGCAGTTCTTC. Protein product: CASSGRQYNEQFF.

This rearrangement joins TRBV7-2 to TRBJ2-7, with TRBD2 matching 9 bases. The length of the CDR3 is 16 residues. J gave up 6 bases and V 5 bases, and 14 bases lay outside the gene matches. From germline, CDR1 is SGHTA and CDR2 FQGNSA. The CDR3, as DNA: TGTGCCAGCAGCCCTGCGAGGGCGGGAGGGCCTAGCGAGCAGTACTTC. Translated: CASSPARAGGPSEQYF.

The rearrangement joins TRBV27 to TRBJ1-2; a possible D gene is TRBD1 (5 bases). Germline assignment: CDR1 MNHEY and CDR2 SMNVEV (reference sequence). V dropped 5 bases and J dropped 4 bases, with 14 bases sitting between them. The CDR3 is 14 amino acids. CDR3 amino acids: CASSPRTNIYGYTF. In DNA form, the CDR3 reads TGTGCCAGCAGTCCAAGGACAAATATCTATGGCTACACCTTC.

This clone was found a few times. The chain combines TRBV2 with TRBJ2-7, with unresolved D. The germline gives CDR1 SNHLY, CDR2 FYNNEI. The CDR3 is made up of 15 amino acids. Trimming cost V 7 bases and J 5 bases, with 21 bases left between them. CDR3 sequence: CASTDLDLARDEQYF. The CDR3 nucleotides read TGTGCCAGCACTGATCTCGACCTGGCCCGGGACGAGCAGTACTTC.

This rearrangement joins TRBV16 to TRBJ2-1; tentative D call: TRBD2 (6 bases). This CDR3 region has 12 residues. V lost 2 bases and J 8 bases, leaving 7 bases between the germline ends. Germline CDR1 and CDR2: KGHSY and FQNENV. The CDR3 sequence: CASSQPGDEQFF. CDR3 bases: TGTGCCAGCAGCCAACCGGGAGATGAGCAGTTCTTC.

This clone appeared a few times. The chain combines TRBV11-2 with TRBJ2-1; 8 bases match TRBD2. V shed 2 bases, J shed 13 bases, and the junction held 10 bases outside the gene matches. CDR1 is SGHAT and CDR2 is FQNNGV in the germline V gene. The CDR3 covers 14 residues. In DNA, the CDR3 is TGTGCCAGCAGCTTAAGTCCCTCTAGCGGGCGCCAGTTCTTC. Its translation is CASSLSPSSGRQFF.

This chain joins TRBV4-2 and TRBJ2-5; TRBD2 might be the D (6 bases). In germline, CDR1 is LGHNA, CDR2 YNFKEQ. The V end was cut by 2 bases, the J end by 2 bases, with 15 bases between. The CDR3 sequence is 16 residues long. This chain's CDR3 is CASSQSPSGPQETQYF. The CDR3 nucleotides are TGTGCCAGCAGCCAATCGCCCAGCGGGCCTCAAGAGACCCAGTACTTC.

The V call is TRBV6-5, the J call TRBJ2-1; no clear D. Germline V lookup: CDR1 MNHEY, CDR2 SVGAGI. This CDR3 has 14 amino acids. Trimming shortened V by 2 bases and J by 7 bases, and 12 bases separated the two germline ends. As DNA, the CDR3 is TGTGCCAGCAGTTACCTTTTGTCGACTAATGAGCAGTTCTTC. Its translation is CASSYLLSTNEQFF.

This sequence joins TRBV7-9 and TRBJ1-4, with 8 bases that match TRBD1. The CDR3 extends over 14 amino acids. From germline, CDR1 is SEHNR and CDR2 FQNEAQ (reference sequence). The V segment lost 3 bases and the J segment 8 bases; nucleotides outside the gene matches: 5. CDR3 in amino acids: CASSFRGRGEKLFF. The CDR3 region has the DNA TGTGCCAGCAGCTTCAGGGGGCGAGGGGAAAAACTGTTTTTT.

The genes are TRBV7-3 and TRBJ2-7; possible D gene TRBD1, 6 bases. This CDR3 is 13 amino acids long. Germline lookup yields CDR1 SGHTA and CDR2 FQGTGA. V lost 5 bases and J lost 7, with 15 bases in between. CDR3 residues: CASSQGSGEEQYF. The CDR3 DNA is TGTGCCAGCAGCCAGGGGTCTGGGGAGGAGCAGTACTTC.